The 18 T cell receptor beta chains presented below share a single source sample, sequenced in a study of T cell responses to AZD1222 COVID-19 vaccine. Only in-frame clones appear in the TCRdb table, and some are missing; sequencing was by immunoSEQ multiplex PCR. The profile covers 130,000 or so clones, with 70% to 85% appearing a single time and about 27% taken by the ten largest. Specimen: peripheral blood, collected 28 days after the second AZD1222 dose. The receptor source for this set is an adult who received the AZD1222 COVID-19 vaccine.

The chain uses TRBV25-1 and TRBJ1-2; maybe TRBD1 (6 bases). V lost 2 bases and J lost 5, with 21 bases in between. Germline CDR1 is MGHDK and CDR2 is SYGVNS. The CDR3 loop spans 17 amino acids. CDR3 sequence (DNA): TGTGCCAGCAGTGAAGGCTTTGGCAGGGGTTGGGGATATGGCTACACCTTC. This sequence encodes CASSEGFGRGWGYGYTF.

This clone was recorded a few times. The rearrangement links TRBV9 to TRBJ1-3, with no clear D. This CDR3 has 16 amino acids. Trimming took 4 bases from V and 0 from J, leaving 14 bases between them. The V gene's germline CDR1 is SGDLS and CDR2 YYNGEE. CDR3 sequence (DNA): TGTGCCAGCAGCCCCACAACAAAACACTCTGGAAACACCATATATTTT. Protein: CASSPTTKHSGNTIYF.

Here the CDR3 DNA reads TGTGCCAGCAGCTTATGGGTCACCTATGGCTACACCTTC. It codes for CASSLWVTYGYTF. This rearrangement joins TRBV7-2 to TRBJ1-2; D gene uncertain. This CDR3 contains 13 residues. Per the germline V gene, CDR1 is SGHTA and CDR2 is FQGNSA. Trimming stripped 2 bases from V and 4 bases from J, with 8 bases between.

The rearrangement uses TRBV7-2 and TRBJ1-5; TRBD1 is a possible D gene (6 bases). The CDR3 loop spans 13 amino acids. Germline CDR1 reads SGHTA; CDR2 reads FQGNSA. The ends were cut back, 3 bases at V and 6 bases at J, with 9 bases in the middle. The CDR3 DNA reads TGTGCCAGCAGCTTCACAGGGCTTCAGCCCCAGCATTTT. Amino acids: CASSFTGLQPQHF.

The chain has TRBV7-8 and TRBJ2-7, with a possible D match to TRBD2 (6 bases). V lost 2 bases, J lost 2 bases, and 7 bases lay in between. CDR3 length: 13 amino acids. CDR1 is SGHVS and CDR2 is FQNEAQ in the germline V gene. CDR3 residues: CASSLTGAYEQYF. The CDR3 nucleotides read TGTGCCAGCAGCTTAACGGGGGCCTACGAGCAGTACTTC.

The chain combines TRBV6-5 with TRBJ2-1; 8 bases are shared with TRBD2. CDR3 size: 15 residues. J lost 4 bases, V lost 8 bases, and 10 bases had no gene match. Germline-derived CDR1 and CDR2 are MNHEY and SVGAGI. As DNA, the CDR3 is TGTGCCAGCTCCCCGGGGGGGTCAACGTACAATGAGCAGTTCTTC. It yields the protein CASSPGGSTYNEQFF.

V and J are TRBV9 and TRBJ2-7, with D perhaps matching TRBD1 (6 bases). CDR1 SGDLS and CDR2 YYNGEE come from the germline V gene. This CDR3 has 14 residues. Deletions cut 3 bases from V and 2 bases from J, with 12 bases between. The CDR3 bases are TGTGCCAGCAGCGCAACAGGGCTGGCCTACGAGCAGTACTTC. It encodes CASSATGLAYEQYF.

The rearrangement links TRBV27 to TRBJ2-3; D may be TRBD1 or TRBD2 (6 bases each). Trimming stripped 4 bases from V and 4 bases from J, with 18 bases between. CDR1 and CDR2 (germline): MNHEY, SMNVEV (reference sequence). The CDR3 consists of 16 residues. The CDR3 coding sequence is TGTGCCAGCAGTTCGTCGGCGGGGCCAGGGGCAGATACGCAGTATTTT. This sequence encodes CASSSSAGPGADTQYF.

The rearrangement links TRBV16 to TRBJ1-3; D uncertain. Trimming took off 4 bases at V and 1 base at J, with 8 bases between the two ends. Looked up from germline, CDR1 is KGHSY and CDR2 is FQNENV. The CDR3 consists of 14 residues. DNA for the CDR3: TGTGCCAGCAGCCCCTTGGGTTCTGGAAACACCATATATTTT. It translates to CASSPLGSGNTIYF.

The V and J genes are TRBV2 and TRBJ1-2; maybe TRBD1 (6 bases). Trimming shortened V by 6 bases and J by 4 bases, and 15 bases separated the two germline ends. CDR1 is SNHLY, CDR2 FYNNEI, per germline. The CDR3 spans 14 residues. CDR3 in amino acids: CASSAMGQGYGYTF. In nucleotides, the CDR3 is TGTGCCAGCAGCGCCATGGGACAAGGCTATGGCTACACCTTC. The full variable domain, with the rest looked up from reference TRBV2 and TRBJ1-2, is EPEVTQTPSHQVTQMGQEVILRCVPISNHLYFYWYRQILGQKVEFLVSFYNNEISEKSEIFDDQFSVERPDGSNFTLKIRSTKLEDSAMYFCASSAMGQGYGYTFGSGTRLTVV.

The J gene is TRBJ2-4, the V gene TRBV5-1, with D uncertain. V lost 4 bases to trimming and J lost 3 bases, with 17 bases between them. This CDR3 comprises 16 residues. Germline CDR1 reads SGHRS; CDR2 reads YFSETQ. The CDR3 DNA is TGCGCCAGCAGCCCCGACTGGGGTCCCGTCAAAAACATTCAGTACTTC. Translating gives CASSPDWGPVKNIQYF.

The V and J genes are TRBV30 and TRBJ1-4; D remains ambiguous. The V end was cut by 3 bases, the J end by 8 bases, with 13 bases between. Germline V gene lookup returns CDR1 GTSNPN and CDR2 SVGIG (reference sequence). The CDR3 runs to 13 residues. CDR3 in amino acids: CAWSLDWREKLFF. The CDR3 nucleotides read TGTGCCTGGAGCTTAGATTGGAGAGAAAAACTGTTTTTT.

This clone was picked up one time. V usage is TRBV7-9 and J usage is TRBJ1-4; 8 bases fit TRBD1. From germline, CDR1 is SEHNR and CDR2 FQNEAQ (reference sequence). This CDR3 comprises 14 residues. J lost 6 bases, V lost 5 bases, and 5 bases had no gene match. This chain's CDR3 is CASSLGQGDEKLFF. For the CDR3, the DNA is TGTGCCAGCAGCCTTGGACAGGGTGATGAAAAACTGTTTTTT.

This chain connects TRBV27 to TRBJ2-7; D not resolved. This CDR3 is built from 13 residues. CDR1 is MNHEY, CDR2 SMNVEV, per germline (reference sequence). Between the trimmed V and J ends, which lost 8 bases and 1 base, there was a span of 12 bases. The CDR3, as DNA: TGTGCCAGCCGGTTTCTGGGGTCCTACGAGCAGTACTTC. The encoded protein is CASRFLGSYEQYF.

The genes are TRBV11-2 and TRBJ2-7, with no clear D. Germline V CDR1 and CDR2: SGHAT, FQNNGV. The CDR3 runs 14 residues. Trimming removed 2 bases from V and 4 bases from J, with 12 bases in between. The CDR3 loop reads CASSLRSDPYEQYF. The CDR3 DNA follows: TGTGCCAGCAGCTTAAGATCAGACCCATACGAGCAGTACTTC. The whole variable domain, filled in from reference TRBV11-2 and TRBJ2-7, reads EAGVAQSPRYKIIEKRQSVAFWCNPISGHATLYWYQQILGQGPKLLIQFQNNGVVDDSQLPKDRFSAERLKGVDSTLKIQPAKLEDSAVYLCASSLRSDPYEQYFGPGTRLTVT.

The chain carries TRBV4-3 and TRBJ1-1, with D hard to call. With 0 bases removed from V and 3 bases from J, the gap between germline ends came to 17 bases. The CDR3 extends over 17 amino acids. In germline, CDR1 is LGHNA, CDR2 YSLEER. Here the CDR3 reads CASSQDASSYLDTEAFF. CDR3 bases: TGCGCCAGCAGCCAAGATGCTAGTAGCTACCTAGACACTGAAGCTTTCTTT.

In this sample, this clone turned up a few times. V usage is TRBV30 and J usage is TRBJ1-4; D gene unclear. V was clipped by 0 bases and J by 0 bases, with 5 bases between them. The CDR3 sequence is 14 residues long. Germline values: CDR1 GTSNPN, CDR2 SVGIG (reference sequence). The DNA of the CDR3 is TGTGCCTGGAGTGTATCCTCAACTAATGAAAAACTGTTTTTT. It yields the protein CAWSVSSTNEKLFF. The full variable domain, rest sourced from reference TRBV30 and TRBJ1-4, is SQTIHQWPATLVQPVGSPLSLECTVEGTSNPNLYWYRQAAGRGLQLLFYSVGIGQISSEVPQNLSASRPQDRQFILSSKKLLLSDSGFYLCAWSVSSTNEKLFFGSGTQLSVL.

The chain recombines TRBV9 with TRBJ1-6; D is ambiguous. V was shortened by 2 bases and J by 5 bases, with 11 bases between the two germline ends. Germline V gene sequence: CDR1 SGDLS, CDR2 YYNGEE. This CDR3 spans 15 amino acids. DNA of the CDR3: TGTGCCAGCAGCGTCTCGGGGAGGAATAATTCACCCCTCCACTTT. As protein: CASSVSGRNNSPLHF.